Below, 10 T cell receptor beta chains from the same sample are listed, as sequenced in a study of cytomegalovirus exposure and HLA in healthy donors. Sequenced by immunoSEQ multiplex PCR; TCRdb stores in-frame clones only, minus some. The sample has 150,000 to 200,000 clones; less than 95% are singletons. What was sequenced was PBMCs. These receptors originate from a woman between 18 and 29 years old in good health and CMV-seropositive.

The genes are TRBV9 and TRBJ2-2; TRBD2 matches at 9 bases. The V gene end was trimmed by 0 bases and the J gene end by 1 base; junction bases not matched to a gene: 4. Germline V lookup: CDR1 SGDLS, CDR2 YYNGEE. The length of the CDR3 is 17 residues. In DNA, the CDR3 is TGTGCCAGCAGCGTAGTACCTAGCGGGGTGAACACCGGGGAGCTGTTTTTT. This sequence encodes CASSVVPSGVNTGELFF.

The chain couples TRBV5-1 to TRBJ2-7; possible D gene TRBD2, 6 bases. Germline assignment: CDR1 SGHRS and CDR2 YFSETQ. Trimming removed 0 bases at V and 0 bases at J, with 10 bases between. This CDR3 is built from 15 residues. CDR3: CASSLVSGSSYEQYF. The CDR3 DNA reads TGCGCCAGCAGCTTGGTTAGCGGCAGCTCCTACGAGCAGTACTTC.

The chain joins TRBV11-2 to TRBJ1-2; TRBD1 agrees at 8 bases. The ends lost 5 bases at V and 7 bases at J; junction bases unmatched: 12. The CDR3 is 15 amino acids. CDR1 SGHAT and CDR2 FQNNGV come from the germline V gene. This chain's CDR3 is CASSPSRRGLSGYTF. CDR3 coding DNA: TGTGCCAGCAGCCCCTCCCGCAGGGGGCTGTCTGGCTACACCTTC.

This chain connects TRBV18 to TRBJ2-2; possible D gene TRBD2, 6 bases. The germline CDR1 and CDR2 sequences are KGHSH and LQKENI. V shed 0 bases and J shed 2 bases, with 7 bases lying between them. There are 15 residues in the CDR3. The CDR3 here is CASSPPGLNTGELFF. In DNA form, the CDR3 reads TGTGCCAGCTCACCACCGGGACTCAACACCGGGGAGCTGTTTTTT.

This rearrangement joins TRBV11-3 to TRBJ2-1, with 7 bases that match TRBD2. The CDR3 length is 14 residues. CDR1 and CDR2 from the germline V gene are SGHNT and YENEEA. The V gene end was trimmed by 5 bases and the J gene end by 9 bases; junction bases not matched to a gene: 10. CDR3 loop: CASSPFGGRGEQFF. CDR3 coding DNA: TGTGCCAGCAGCCCTTTTGGCGGGAGAGGTGAGCAGTTCTTC.

The rearrangement uses TRBV25-1 and TRBJ1-3; no clear D. The CDR3 has 12 amino acids. The V end lost 6 bases, the J end lost 4 bases, and 7 bases lay between the germline ends. Germline CDR1 reads MGHDK; CDR2 reads SYGVNS. Here the CDR3 reads CASRHQGNTIYF. CDR3 in DNA: TGTGCCAGCAGGCATCAGGGAAACACCATATATTTT.

This chain joins TRBV9 and TRBJ1-4; TRBD1 aligns across 10 bases. The CDR3 covers 15 residues. Germline V gene data show CDR1 as SGDLS and CDR2 as YYNGEE. V trimming: 4 bases; J trimming: 5 bases; junction bases outside the gene matches: 5. CDR3 amino acids: CASSPTGGQNEKLFF. The CDR3 DNA sequence: TGTGCCAGCAGCCCGACAGGGGGCCAAAATGAAAAACTGTTTTTT.

CDR3 in DNA: TGTGCCAGCAGCGTAGGGACTAGCGGGAACACCGGGGAGCTGTTTTTT. Translated: CASSVGTSGNTGELFF. This chain joins TRBV9 and TRBJ2-2, with TRBD2 identical over 10 bases. The CDR3 spans 16 residues. Germline values: CDR1 SGDLS, CDR2 YYNGEE. V trimming: 0 bases; J trimming: 1 base; junction bases outside the gene matches: 0. The complete variable domain, with remaining parts taken from reference TRBV9 and TRBJ2-2, reads DSGVTQTPKHLITATGQRVTLRCSPRSGDLSVYWYQQSLDQGLQFLIQYYNGEERAKGNILERFSAQQFPDLHSELNLSSLELGDSALYFCASSVGTSGNTGELFFGEGSRLTVL.

The chain uses TRBV4-3 and TRBJ2-3, with TRBD2 matching over 8 bases. Germline assignment: CDR1 LGHNA and CDR2 YSLEER. The J segment lost 4 bases and the V segment lost 0 bases, leaving 3 bases of the junction unmatched. The CDR3 length is 15 residues. The CDR3 here is CASSQDTSGPDTQYF. Here the CDR3 DNA reads TGCGCCAGCAGCCAAGATACTAGCGGTCCAGATACGCAGTATTTT.

This clone was counted a few times. DNA for the CDR3: TGTGCCTGGAGTTCAGGGTACACCGGGGAGCTGTTTTTT. Translating gives CAWSSGYTGELFF. V and J are TRBV30 and TRBJ2-2; D perhaps matches TRBD1 (5 bases). The CDR3 covers 13 residues. The V end lost 2 bases, the J end lost 3 bases, and 7 bases lay between the germline ends. Germline values: CDR1 GTSNPN, CDR2 SVGIG (reference sequence).